This T cell receptor (beta chain) derives from a study of T-cell reconstitution after alpha-beta-depleted transplantation in children. Study outcomes and limitations: T-cell counts and diversity were attributed mostly to newly produced T cells one year after transplant. The high TCRbeta diversity at day 60 in some patients came from surviving recipient T cells and thymic progenitors.

Looked up from germline, CDR1 is SQVTM and CDR2 is ANQGSEA. The CDR3 extends over 16 amino acids. With 3 bases removed from V and 2 bases from J, the gap between germline ends came to 20 bases. The authors prepared the TCRbeta library with unique molecular identifiers. Using its own MiXCR run on the PCR reads, TCRdb lists one record per CDR3 protein. The data contain 700,000 to 950,000 distinct CDR3 sequences, roughly 16% of them seen just once; the ten biggest clones take up roughly 5%. The table lists this clonotype with many counts. Its antigen is not known. This sequence originates from a male patient younger than 18 who had a stem cell transplant for acute lymphoblastic leukemia, so the T cells may come from the graft donor. The sequenced sample was PBMCs, mostly from graft donor cells, obtained 360 days after TCRalphabeta/CD19-depleted stem cell transplant. V gene TRBV29-1 combines with J gene TRBJ2-7, with D tentatively TRBD2 (5 bases). The CDR3 region is CSVEIVLPGYTYEQYF. Written as DNA, the CDR3 is TGCAGCGTTGAGATCGTTCTTCCGGGGTACACCTACGAGCAGTACTTC.